Below, 6 T cell receptor beta chains from the same sample are listed, as sequenced in a study of blood T cell repertoires in COVID-19. Generated by immunoSEQ multiplex PCR, the TCRdb table keeps only in-frame clones and is missing some. The sample holds about 65,000 clones, around four fifths seen once. Material for sequencing was peripheral blood. These receptors originate from a man older than 75 with acute or convalescent COVID-19.

The gene calls are TRBV5-1 and TRBJ2-4; D is possibly TRBD1 (7 bases). Germline CDR1 SGHRS, CDR2 YFSETQ. Trimming left V 4 bases short and J 3 bases short, with 20 bases between. This CDR3 comprises 17 residues. The DNA of the CDR3 is TGCGCCAGCAGCAACCGACAGGGAGGATTGGTCAAAAACATTCAGTACTTC. This gives the protein CASSNRQGGLVKNIQYF.

This clone appeared a few times. This chain links TRBV10-1 with TRBJ1-2; possible D gene TRBD1, 5 bases. The V gene's germline CDR1 is WNHNN and CDR2 SYGVQD (reference sequence). Trimming stripped 5 bases from V and 2 bases from J, with 9 bases between. CDR3 length: 13 amino acids. The CDR3 sequence: CASSNDRNYGYTF. The CDR3 coding sequence is TGCGCCAGCAGTAACGACAGAAACTATGGCTACACCTTC.

The chain couples TRBV4-1 to TRBJ2-1, with TRBD2 matching over 8 bases. V lost 6 bases to trimming and J lost 4 bases; unmatched junction nucleotides: 5. The length of the CDR3 is 14 residues. Germline CDR1 MGHRA, CDR2 YSYEKL. The DNA for the CDR3 is TGCGCCAGCAGTCGAAGCGGGGGATACAATGAGCAGTTCTTC. Translation: CASSRSGGYNEQFF.

V is TRBV7-3 and J is TRBJ1-3; 7 nucleotides match TRBD1. The CDR3 consists of 15 residues. Unmatched junction bases numbered 8, after V lost 5 bases and J lost 4 bases. Germline CDR1 SGHTA, CDR2 FQGTGA. The CDR3, as DNA: TGTGCCAGCAGCCTCAGGGGGGATCCAGGAAACACCATATATTTT. As protein: CASSLRGDPGNTIYF.

J is TRBJ1-2 and V is TRBV4-1; TRBD1 matches at 12 bases. Trimming removed 5 bases from V and 7 bases from J; junction bases left unmatched: 14. Germline V lookup: CDR1 MGHRA, CDR2 YSYEKL. This CDR3 is 17 amino acids long. The CDR3, as DNA: TGCGCCAGCAGCACAGGGACAGGGGGCGCTTCATTCTCTGGCTACACCTTC. Residues: CASSTGTGGASFSGYTF.

This sequence joins TRBV27 and TRBJ1-2, with TRBD1 matching 7 bases. V shed 2 bases and J 8 bases; nucleotides not matched to a gene: 11. The germline V gene has CDR1 MNHEY and CDR2 SMNVEV (reference sequence). This CDR3 spans 15 amino acids. CDR3 coding DNA: TGTGCCAGCAGTTTAAGGCCCACAGGGGAAAGGGGCTACACCTTC. It translates to CASSLRPTGERGYTF.